The TCR beta chain under discussion was sequenced for a study of Ad26.COV2.S vaccination and SARS-CoV-2 variants. At the level of the study: Ad26.COV2.S, an intramuscular injection, was given once or twice 56 days apart.

Profiling relied on immunoSEQ multiplex PCR, and the TCRdb table lists in-frame clones only, not all of them. Counted here are about 680,000 clones, more than 80% occurring once; the ten biggest clones make up roughly 1.5%. Details on this clone: What it binds is not known.

This CDR3 is built from 15 residues. Trimming took 6 bases from V and 0 from J, leaving 12 bases between them. CDR1 and CDR2 (germline): MNHEY, SVGAGI. Findings of the study overall: Participants given vaccine showed non-spike TCR breadth similar to that of placebo recipients.

This sample's treatment: roughly 20 received Ad26.COV2.S at low or high dose, single or two shots; 5 received placebo; per-sample allocation not given. After the first vaccine or placebo injection, samples were drawn on day 63. It was an adult aged 18-55 years in Boston who was the donor. The TCR comes from a person aged 18 to 59 who received the Ad26.COV2.S COVID-19 vaccine or a placebo. Here the sequenced sample was peripheral blood, taken in a trial of Ad26.COV2.S vaccine versus placebo. The chain combines TRBV6-5 with TRBJ1-5; the D gene is possibly TRBD1 (5 bases). The CDR3 DNA follows: TGTGCCAGCAGATTACAGGCAACTAGCAATCAGCCCCAGCATTTT. Translated, it gives CASRLQATSNQPQHF.